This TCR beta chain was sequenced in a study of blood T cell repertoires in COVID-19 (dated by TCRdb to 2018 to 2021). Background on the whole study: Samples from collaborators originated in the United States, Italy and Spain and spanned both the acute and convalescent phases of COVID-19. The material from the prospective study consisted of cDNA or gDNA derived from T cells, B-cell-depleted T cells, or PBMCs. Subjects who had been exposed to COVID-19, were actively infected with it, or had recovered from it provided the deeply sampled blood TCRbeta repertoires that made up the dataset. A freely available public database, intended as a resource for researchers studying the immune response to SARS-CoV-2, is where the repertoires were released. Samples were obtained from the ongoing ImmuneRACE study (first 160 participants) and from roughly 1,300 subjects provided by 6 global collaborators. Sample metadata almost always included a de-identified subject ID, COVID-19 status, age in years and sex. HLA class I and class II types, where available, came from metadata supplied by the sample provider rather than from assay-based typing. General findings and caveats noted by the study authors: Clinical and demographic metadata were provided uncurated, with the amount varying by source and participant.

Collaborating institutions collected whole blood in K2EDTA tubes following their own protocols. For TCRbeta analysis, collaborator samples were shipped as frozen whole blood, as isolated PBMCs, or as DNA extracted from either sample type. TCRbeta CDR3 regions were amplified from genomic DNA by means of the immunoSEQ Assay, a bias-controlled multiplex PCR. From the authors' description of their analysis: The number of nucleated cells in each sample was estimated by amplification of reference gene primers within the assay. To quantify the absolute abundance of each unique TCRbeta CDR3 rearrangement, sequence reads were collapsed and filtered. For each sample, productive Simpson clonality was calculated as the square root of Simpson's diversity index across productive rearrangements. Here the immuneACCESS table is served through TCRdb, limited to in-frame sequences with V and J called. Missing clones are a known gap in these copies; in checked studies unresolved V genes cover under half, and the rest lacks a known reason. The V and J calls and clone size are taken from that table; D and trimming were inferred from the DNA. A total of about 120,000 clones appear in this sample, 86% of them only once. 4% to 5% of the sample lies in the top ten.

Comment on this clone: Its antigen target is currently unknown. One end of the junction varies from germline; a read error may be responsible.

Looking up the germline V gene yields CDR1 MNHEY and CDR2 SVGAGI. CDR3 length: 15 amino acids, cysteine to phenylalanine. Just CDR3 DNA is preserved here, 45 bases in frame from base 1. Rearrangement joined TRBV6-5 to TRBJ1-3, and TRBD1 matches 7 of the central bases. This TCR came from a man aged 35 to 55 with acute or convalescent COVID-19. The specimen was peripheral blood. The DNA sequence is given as TGTGCCAGTAGTTGGCAGGGGGTATCTGGAAACACCATATATTTT. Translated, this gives CASSWQGVSGNTIYF.